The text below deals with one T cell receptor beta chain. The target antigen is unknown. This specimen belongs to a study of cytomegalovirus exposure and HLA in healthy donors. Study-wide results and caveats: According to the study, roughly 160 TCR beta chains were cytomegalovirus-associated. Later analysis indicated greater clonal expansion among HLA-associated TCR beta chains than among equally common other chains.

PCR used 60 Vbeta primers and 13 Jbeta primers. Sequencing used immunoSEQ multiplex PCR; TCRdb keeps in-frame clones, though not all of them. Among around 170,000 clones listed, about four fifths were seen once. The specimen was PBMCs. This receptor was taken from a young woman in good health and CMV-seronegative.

CDR3 nucleotides: TGTGCCAGCAGTGAGAGGGGGGGGAACACTGAAGCTTTCTTT. Protein: CASSERGGNTEAFF. The chain couples TRBV6-6 to TRBJ1-1; a weak D match, TRBD1 (6 bases). Trimming removed 5 bases from V and 1 base from J, with 11 bases in between. This CDR3 is 14 amino acids long. Germline assignment: CDR1 MNHNY and CDR2 SVGAGI (reference sequence).